This TCR beta chain was identified in a study of T-cell memory formation after mild COVID-19. Study details: There were largely donor-specific TCR clusters. Study observations and caveats: In pre-infection memory, a portion of responding clones appeared, which suggested that cross-reactive memory joined. Most CD4+ clones that shrank were in CM and EM, while CD8+ ones turned up in EMRA.

Researchers used 5'RACE with constant-segment primers to make TCR alpha and TCR beta cDNA libraries that carry sample barcodes and UMIs. From the 5' RACE reads, TCRdb called clonotypes with MiXCR, one entry per CDR3 protein. Altogether 200,000 to 250,000 distinct CDR3 sequences are present, about 27% being singletons, with the ten largest covering about an eighth. This clonotype was detected a few times. Its target is unknown. The CDR3 sequence is 14 residues long. Per the germline V gene, CDR1 is SQVTM and CDR2 is ANQGSEA. V was cut by 5 bases and J by 3 bases, with 14 bases left in between. The clonotype was recovered from an adult woman who had mild COVID-19 (a few samples of this study predate the infection). Cell type and time point are not known. Sample: PBMCs or a T cell subset sorted from them (not recorded which). This chain joins TRBV29-1 and TRBJ2-1; TRBD1 or TRBD2 may be the D gene (5 bases each). The CDR3 loop is CSVRGPGLYNEQFF. Written as DNA, the CDR3 is TGCAGCGTTCGAGGGCCAGGGCTCTACAATGAGCAGTTCTTC.